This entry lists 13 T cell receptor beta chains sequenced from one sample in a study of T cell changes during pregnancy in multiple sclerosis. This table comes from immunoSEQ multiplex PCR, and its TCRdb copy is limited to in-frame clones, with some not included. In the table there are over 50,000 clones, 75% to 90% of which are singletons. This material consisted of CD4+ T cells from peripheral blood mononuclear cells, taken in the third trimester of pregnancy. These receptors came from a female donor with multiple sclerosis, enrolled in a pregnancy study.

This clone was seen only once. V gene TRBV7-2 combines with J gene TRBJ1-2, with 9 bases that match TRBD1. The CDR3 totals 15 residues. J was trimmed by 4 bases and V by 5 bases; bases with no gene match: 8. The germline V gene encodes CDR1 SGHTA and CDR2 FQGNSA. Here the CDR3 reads CASSPSGTGTYGYTF. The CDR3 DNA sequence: TGTGCCAGCAGCCCCTCCGGGACAGGGACCTATGGCTACACCTTC.

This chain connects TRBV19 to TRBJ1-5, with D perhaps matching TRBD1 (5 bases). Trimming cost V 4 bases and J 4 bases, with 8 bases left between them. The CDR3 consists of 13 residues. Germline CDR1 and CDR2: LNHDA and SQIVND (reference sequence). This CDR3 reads CASSSQGNQPQHF. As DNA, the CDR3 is TGTGCCAGTAGTAGTCAGGGTAATCAGCCCCAGCATTTT.

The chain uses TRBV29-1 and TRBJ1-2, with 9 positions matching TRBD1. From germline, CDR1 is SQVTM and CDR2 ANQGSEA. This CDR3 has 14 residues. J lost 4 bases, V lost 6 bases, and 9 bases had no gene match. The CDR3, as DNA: TGCAGCGTCCAAAGTCCGGACAGGGGCTATGGCTACACCTTC. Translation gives CSVQSPDRGYGYTF.

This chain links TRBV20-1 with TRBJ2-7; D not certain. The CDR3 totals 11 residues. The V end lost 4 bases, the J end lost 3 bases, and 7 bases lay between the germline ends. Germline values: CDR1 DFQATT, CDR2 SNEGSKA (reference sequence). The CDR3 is CSANSHYEQYF. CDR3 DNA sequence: TGCAGTGCTAATAGCCACTACGAGCAGTACTTC.

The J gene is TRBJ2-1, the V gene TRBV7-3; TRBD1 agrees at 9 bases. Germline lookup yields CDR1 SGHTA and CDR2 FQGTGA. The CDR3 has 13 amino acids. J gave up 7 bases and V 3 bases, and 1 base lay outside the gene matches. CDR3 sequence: CASSFGQGNEQFF. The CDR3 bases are TGTGCCAGCAGCTTCGGACAGGGGAATGAGCAGTTCTTC.

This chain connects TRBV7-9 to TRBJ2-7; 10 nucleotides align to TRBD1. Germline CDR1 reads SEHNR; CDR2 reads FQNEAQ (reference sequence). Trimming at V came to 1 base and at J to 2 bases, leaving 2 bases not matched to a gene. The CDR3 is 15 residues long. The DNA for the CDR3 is TGTGCCAGCAGCTTAGGCGGGACAGGGGCCTACGAGCAGTACTTC. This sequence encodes CASSLGGTGAYEQYF.

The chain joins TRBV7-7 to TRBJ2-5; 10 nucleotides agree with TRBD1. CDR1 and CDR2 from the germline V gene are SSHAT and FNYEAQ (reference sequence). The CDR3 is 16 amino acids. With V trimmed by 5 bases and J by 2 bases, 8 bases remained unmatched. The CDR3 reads CASSPRGGQGQETQYF. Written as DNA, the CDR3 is TGTGCCAGCAGCCCCAGAGGGGGACAGGGGCAAGAGACCCAGTACTTC.

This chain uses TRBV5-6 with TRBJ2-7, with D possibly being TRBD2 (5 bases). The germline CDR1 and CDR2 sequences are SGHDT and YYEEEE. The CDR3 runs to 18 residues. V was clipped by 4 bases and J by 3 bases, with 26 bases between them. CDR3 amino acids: CASSRHKLGFTRNYEQYF. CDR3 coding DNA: TGTGCCAGCAGCCGACACAAACTAGGATTTACCCGTAACTACGAGCAGTACTTC.

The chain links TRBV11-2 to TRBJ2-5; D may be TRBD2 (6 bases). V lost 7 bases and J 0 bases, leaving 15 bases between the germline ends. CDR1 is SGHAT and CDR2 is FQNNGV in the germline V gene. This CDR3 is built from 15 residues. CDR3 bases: TGTGCCAGCAACAATCCGTGGGGGGACCAAGAGACCCAGTACTTC. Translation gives CASNNPWGDQETQYF. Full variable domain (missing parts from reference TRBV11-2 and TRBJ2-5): EAGVAQSPRYKIIEKRQSVAFWCNPISGHATLYWYQQILGQGPKLLIQFQNNGVVDDSQLPKDRFSAERLKGVDSTLKIQPAKLEDSAVYLCASNNPWGDQETQYFGPGTRLLVL.

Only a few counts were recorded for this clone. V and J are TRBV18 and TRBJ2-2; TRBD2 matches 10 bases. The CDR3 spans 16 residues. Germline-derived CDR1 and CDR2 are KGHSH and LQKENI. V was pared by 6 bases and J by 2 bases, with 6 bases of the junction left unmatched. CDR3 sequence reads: CASSRASGGNTGELFF. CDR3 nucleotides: TGTGCCAGCTCGCGAGCTAGCGGGGGAAACACCGGGGAGCTGTTTTTT. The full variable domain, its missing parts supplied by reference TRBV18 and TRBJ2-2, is NAGVMQNPRHLVRRRGQEARLRCSPMKGHSHVYWYRQLPEEGLKFMVYLQKENIIDESGMPKERFSAEFPKEGPSILRIQQVVRGDSAAYFCASSRASGGNTGELFFGEGSRLTVL.

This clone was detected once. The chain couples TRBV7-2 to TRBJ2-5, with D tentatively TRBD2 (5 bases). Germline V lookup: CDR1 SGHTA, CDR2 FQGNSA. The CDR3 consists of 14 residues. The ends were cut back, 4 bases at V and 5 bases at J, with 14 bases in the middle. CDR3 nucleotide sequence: TGTGCCAGCAGCTCGCCATTACCGGGGGAGACCCAGTACTTC. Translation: CASSSPLPGETQYF.

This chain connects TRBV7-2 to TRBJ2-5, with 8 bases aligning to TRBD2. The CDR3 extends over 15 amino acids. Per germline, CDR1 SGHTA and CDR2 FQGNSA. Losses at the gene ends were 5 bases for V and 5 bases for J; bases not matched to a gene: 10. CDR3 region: CASSPGLGEGETQYF. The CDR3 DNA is TGTGCCAGCAGCCCGGGACTAGGTGAGGGGGAGACCCAGTACTTC.

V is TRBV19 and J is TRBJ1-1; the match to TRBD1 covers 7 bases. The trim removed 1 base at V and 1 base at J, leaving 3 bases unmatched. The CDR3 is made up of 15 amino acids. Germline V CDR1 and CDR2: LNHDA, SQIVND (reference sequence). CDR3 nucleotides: TGTGCCAGTAGTATAGGACAGGGACAGAACACTGAAGCTTTCTTT. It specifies CASSIGQGQNTEAFF. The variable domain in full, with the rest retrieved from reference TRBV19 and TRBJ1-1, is DGGITQSPKYLFRKEGQNVTLSCEQNLNHDAMYWYRQDPGQGLRLIYYSQIVNDFQKGDIAEGYSVSREKKESFPLTVTSAQKNPTAFYLCASSIGQGQNTEAFFGQGTRLTVV.